The subject of this entry is one TCR beta chain. It lacks a known antigen. Base qualities were left out, and no much larger clone turns up one base away. The time point label here, explained by the study, means: baseline before first vaccination. Vaccinee samples were obtained from the UK trials COV001 and COV002, which included a single-blind randomized controlled phase 2/3 trial of AZD1222 (ChAdOx1 nCoV-19) in healthy adults. Trial participant PBMC samples were collected at day 0 and day 28 after the second dose for TCRbeta chain sequencing. This record comes from a study of T cell responses to AZD1222 COVID-19 vaccine listed by TCRdb under 2021. The study in broad terms: AZD1222 recipients with second doses at about 4 weeks or about 12 weeks were pooled, because spike-specific TCR depth and breadth did not differ between schedules. TCR sequencing covered 230 to 250 trial participants: about 210 given two doses of AZD1222 and 26 given two doses of MenACWY control vaccine. Enrollment into the trials was organized by age into subgroups of 18-55, 56-69 and 70-plus years, and those subgroups contained approximately 150, 30 and 60 TCR-sequenced participants, respectively.

The junction shows trimming of 4 bases on V and 2 bases on J, and the gene matches do not reach 7 bases of it. From the cysteine up to the phenylalanine, the CDR3 has a length of 15 residues. The entry retains the CDR3 DNA only, 45 bases that are in frame from base 1. CDR1 and CDR2 are drawn from the germline V gene: SGHNT, YENEEA. The CDR3 regions of human TCRbeta chains were subjected to immunosequencing. As for how the authors treated the data: TCRs in the repertoires were compared against a reference library of SARS-CoV-2-specific TCRs that had been generated with the MIRA antigen-specificity platform. Breadth meant the fraction of unique TCRs that were SARS-CoV-2-associated, whereas depth meant the fraction of total T cells that were SARS-CoV-2-associated. Using the MIRA data, each spike-specific TCR was assigned both to the spike region to which the TCR was reactive and to a CD4 or CD8 class. Log10-transformed breadth and depth values were compared by one-way ANOVA with Sidak's multiple comparisons tests. The table was pulled from immuneACCESS by TCRdb, which kept in-frame rearrangements only. Such tables lose some clones; where checked, under half of the loss comes from unresolved V genes, and the rest has no known cause. D and trimming come from the DNA, and the V and J calls and clone size come from that table. The sample profile shows roughly 150,000 clones; roughly nine tenths of them were found once. The ten largest clones capture around 1.4% of the sample.

What the research found in general, with its limitations: Spike-specific TCR breadth and depth rose significantly after two AZD1222 doses compared with day 0 and with MenACWY recipients. Only 5 to 7 AZD1222 recipients were SARS-CoV-2 seropositive at baseline, limiting conclusions about previously exposed vaccinees. Reportedly, almost half of the unique spike-specific TCRs recognized epitopes lying outside the regions that are mutated in the B.1.351 and B.1.1.7 variants. CD4 TCRs associated with the vaccine covered the entire spike protein, and the dominant responses were in regions 160-218 and 743-854. Participants were mostly white British and included more females than males, and it was suggested by the authors that clonal diversity may have been underestimated. The 56-69-year group was small, and its depth increase did not reach significance, likely because of low power. No day 14 peak-response samples were available, so repertoires were characterized only after the peak T cell response.

The chain joins TRBV11-3 to TRBJ2-7, and TRBD2 matches 8 of the central bases. The sequence was obtained from an adult in good health. The specimen comprised peripheral blood, sampled on day 0 of AZD1222 vaccination. The DNA reads as follows: TGTGCCAGCAGCTCGAGACCGGGAGGGGCCTACGAGCAGTACTTC. Its product reads: CASSSRPGGAYEQYF.